The source of this TCR beta chain is a study of blood T cell repertoires in COVID-19. Across the study: Samples of COVID-19 (acute and convalescent) were obtained from the United States, Italy and Spain.

This CDR3 is built from 15 residues. From germline, CDR1 is SGHRS and CDR2 YFSETQ. V gave up 3 bases and J gave up 5 bases; unmatched junction bases: 10. In the original workflow: For nucleated cells, counts were estimated from reference gene primer amplification. TCRdb's table, derived via immunoSEQ multiplex PCR, lists solely in-frame clones and lacks some. V, J and clone size are taken as reported in that table, and D and trimming were inferred from the DNA itself. The sample includes 25,000 or so clones, around 88% seen only once; the top ten take roughly a sixth. This TCR was recovered from a human donor with acute or convalescent COVID-19. The donor label of this sample is uncertain. The chain carries TRBV5-1 and TRBJ2-7, with 8 bases aligning to TRBD1. The sequencing input was peripheral blood. CDR3 residues: CASSSIGQGVNEQYF. DNA of the CDR3: TGCGCCAGCAGCTCAATCGGACAGGGCGTCAACGAGCAGTACTTC.